Described below is a single TCR beta chain sequence and its context. Only one count was recorded for this clone. Its antigen target is currently unknown. Within one base of it there is no much larger clone, and no base qualities were kept. The library was generated by the immunoSEQ multiplex PCR assay. A mixture of 60 forward primers for TCR Vbeta segments and 13 reverse primers for TCR Jbeta segments was used in the multiplex PCR. Amplification of the CDR3 region of rearranged TCR beta genes was performed with a multiplex PCR assay on genomic DNA. Amplified TCR beta libraries were sequenced as 87-base-pair reads on the Illumina HiSeq System. Turning to the authors' computational methods: Across the 500 to 850 repertoires, a later analysis counted approximately 83 million unique TCR beta chains, approximately 12 million of which were shared by at least two donors. To remove PCR and sequencing errors, raw reads were error-corrected and collapsed into unique sequences using a nearest-neighbor algorithm that merged closely related sequences. V, D and J gene segments were assigned by aligning CDR3 sequences to IMGT reference sequences. Each retained sequence needed at least a six-nucleotide match to both a V gene segment and a J gene segment. A rearrangement counted as productive if the CDR3 had no stop codons and remained in frame with V and J, and every other rearrangement counted as non-productive. CDR3 was defined according to IMGT convention as the region running from the second conserved V-encoded cysteine to the conserved J-encoded phenylalanine. The earlier analysis of some 580 of the donors excluded any sequence lacking an unambiguous match to a single V gene segment. An earlier analysis of roughly 590 of the donors called V segments functional above 56.7% productive rearrangements and segregating when the between-donor standard deviation exceeded 5%. To diagnose cytomegalovirus status from the catalog of TCR beta chain sequences, a statistical classification framework was built. V and J gene assignment, in a later analysis, came from comparing TCR nucleotide sequences with IMGT/GENE-DB human TR gene sequences. A later analysis assigned CDR3 sequences and most-parsimonious VDJ recombination scenarios with the TCRdist pipeline. In a later analysis, each TCR beta chain was defined by its CDR3 amino acid sequence together with its V-gene family, and reads without a unique V-gene family were excluded. As a way to deal with suspected cross-contamination and a sequencing artifact, a later analysis dropped approximately 570 nucleotide sequences that were highly shared and had low generation probability. In a later analysis, a clonal expansion index was calculated for each public chain from normalized within-repertoire ranks of inferred template counts. In a later analysis, generation probabilities were computed with a VDJ recombination model fitted to out-of-frame rearrangements, and the resulting probabilities were checked against IGoR. Hypergeometric tests were used in a later analysis to score TCR-TCR, TCR-HLA and TCR-CMV co-occurrence, with a repertoire-size bias correction applied to the TCR pairs. To estimate false discovery rates, a later analysis permuted the HLA or CMV assignments 20 times. In a later analysis, co-occurring TCRs were grouped using DBSCAN, and TCRdist sequence similarity was added for clustering within HLA-allele-positive subsets. Repertoires with fewer than 30,000 or more than 120,000 public chains were left out of co-occurrence clustering, as were five repertoires with anomalous nucleotide sharing. What TCRdb holds here is the immuneACCESS table cut down to in-frame rearrangements. Part of the clones is not present; checked against another copy, under half of the missing clones reflect an unresolved V gene, and the others are unexplained. V and J calls and clone size come straight from that table; D and trimming were deduced from the DNA. This sample is represented by 150,000 to 200,000 clones; over 70% of them were singletons. About 3.1% of the sample comes from the top ten.

These data belong to a study of cytomegalovirus exposure and HLA in healthy donors (dated by TCRdb to the late 2010s). Study-wide context: An earlier analysis of about 530 of the donors reported 276 Gb of sequence data and around 120 million unique TCR beta sequences obtained from some 200 million T cells. About 330 gigabases of sequencing data and 70 million to 100 million unique TCR sequences made up an early release that covered under 750 HLA-typed donors. Of the approximately 400 genotyped donors, approximately 83% fell in the genetic ancestry cluster associated with self-reported Caucasian donors. The study was designed to test whether signatures of past pathogen exposure could be identified by cataloging public T cell receptors. The study used immunosequencing to profile the T cell repertoires of around 600 subjects and linked those repertoires to cytomegalovirus serostatus. Along with the approximately 620-subject first cohort, a separate validation cohort of over a hundred different subjects was used. To predict cytomegalovirus infection status, the study combined high-throughput TCR immunosequencing, statistical association of individual TCRs with disease status, and machine learning. A later analysis re-analyzed previously published TCR beta repertoires from several hundred donors and added high-resolution HLA genotyping to study TCR occurrence patterns. The later analysis used no new phenotypic data to find candidate immune exposures, relying instead on TCR beta sequences and their occurrence across donors. An earlier analysis of roughly 580 of the donors used high-throughput TCR beta sequencing to judge whether each TCR beta V gene segment behaved as functional or pseudogenic. Donor age, sex, ethnicity and CMV serostatus were compiled together with the repertoire data. Genome-wide SNP genotypes for about three fifths of the roughly 670 donors were used in a later genetic analysis, which treated that subset as a discovery cohort. Every repertoire in the discovery cohort had been generated on one and the same sequencing platform. Class I and class II HLA loci were covered by the typing at four-digit resolution. The number of donors typed differed by locus, with roughly 620-630 for A, B, C, DRB1 and DQB1, around 520 for DQA1, approximately 570 for DPA1, and 472 for DPB1. Because of strong linkage in the cohort, a few DR-DQ haplotypes were treated as single units for association and clustering. Among some 400 genotyped donors of the cohort, an average of about 220,000 unique TCR beta nucleotide sequences was sequenced per donor, of which roughly 18% were non-productive. Results and caveats for the whole study, not just this receptor: The authors suggested that the approach could potentially be generalized to other disease states and immunological phenotypes. In a later analysis, TCR association rates were found to vary across HLA loci, with the most associated TCRs seen for DRB1 alleles and the fewest for HLA-C alleles. Linkage disequilibrium might explain the correlated functional status among segregating V segments, but an unknown experimental factor could not be ruled out. Compared with equally common non-associated chains, HLA-associated TCR beta chains in a later analysis were more clonally expanded and had lower generation probabilities. In a later analysis, several top co-occurrence clusters were reported to appear linked to parvovirus B19, influenza, CMV and Epstein-Barr virus. Most TCR sequences were seen in very few donors, while some public TCRs were found in many individuals. The classifier was reported to diagnose cytomegalovirus status with high specificity and sensitivity in both the original and validation cohorts. The study gave a list of about 150 TCR beta chains associated with cytomegalovirus. A further reported finding was that TCR beta sequences accurately predicted the HLA-A and HLA-B alleles for most subjects in the first cohort. Compared with the roughly 670-donor mean, donors in an Asian-associated ancestry cluster had fewer N-insertions in productive TCRs, according to a later genetic analysis. Broadly in line with IMGT annotations, most TCR beta V segments showed up in productive rearrangements about 90% or about 30% of the time in an earlier analysis of some 590 of the donors. In a later genetic analysis, a missense DCLRE1C variant was associated with V-gene and J-gene trimming of TCR beta chains, and the association was replicated in an independent cohort. CMV serostatus was the only immune exposure information available for the cohort. The 87-base-pair reads could not distinguish some IMGT-functional V segments, including TRBV6-2 and TRBV6-3, so those segments were excluded. In a later analysis, 15,000 to 20,000 TCR beta sequences were associated with specific HLA alleles at a false discovery rate of 0.05. Roughly uniform sequencing depth across donors was assumed in presence/absence analyses, although this assumption may not hold. The cohort was sequenced for TCR beta chains only, and without alpha or paired-chain data the features that could be detected were limited. In vitro tests confirmed that three of the cytomegalovirus-associated TCR beta chains recognize cytomegalovirus antigens. Most CMV-associated TCR beta chains appeared to be HLA-restricted in a later analysis, and the HLA associations seemed to be driven largely by CMV exposure. Assigning TCR associations to individual alleles was difficult when HLA alleles, especially DR and DQ, strongly co-occurred. Because counts were too low, 15 to 20 rarely observed V segments, including chromosome 9 orphons, were left out of the earlier analysis of 500 to 750 of the donors. HLA typing was unavailable for some donors at each locus, so association tests used only the typed subset. The sequencing pipeline was judged likely to have produced a cluster of highly shared sequence variants as a technical artifact.

From the cysteine up to the phenylalanine, the CDR3 has a length of 13 residues. Only CDR3 DNA is held: 39 bases, read in frame from base 1. CDR1 and CDR2 are read off the germline V gene as SGHTA and FQGNSA. Cut back by 0 bases and 7 bases, the V and J ends lie 9 bases apart. The cohort consisted of 650 to 850 healthy bone marrow donors. Cohort members were all nominally healthy when sampled, although unrecorded immune exposures were likely present. The donor tested CMV seronegative, placing the donor among the approximately 400 seronegative members of the cohort. A peripheral blood sample was provided by each donor, and peripheral blood mononuclear cells were used for TCR beta sequencing. Genomic DNA extraction from the blood cell samples was performed with the Qiagen DNeasy Blood Extraction Kit.

This receptor chain uses TRBV7-2 and TRBJ1-2, with the D segment identity uncertain. Sequenced input: PBMCs. This sequence was found in a male donor in good health and CMV-seronegative. The CDR3 protein is CASSLAIEGGYTF. In nucleotides, the sequence is TGTGCCAGCAGCTTAGCGATCGAGGGTGGCTACACCTTC.